The clone carrying this TCR beta chain was counted at least ten times. Antigen: not known. For TCR, cDNA came from 5'RACE template switching, which added a universal primer site and UMIs. Via MiXCR, TCRdb re-called the 5' RACE reads, giving one row per CDR3 protein. The sample lists about 340,000 distinct CDR3 sequences, 9.5% to 15% seen once, with 3.2% in the top ten. This sample is part of a study of T cells after yellow fever vaccination. Study findings and constraints: A limited proportion of clonotypes was detected within both the CD4 and CD8 compartments.

Germline trimming cut 4 bases from V and 5 bases from J; bases unmatched to any gene: 3. Germline V gene sequence: CDR1 MNHEY, CDR2 SVGAGI. This CDR3 comprises 15 residues. The chain joins TRBV6-5 to TRBJ1-6, with 9 bases lining up with TRBD1. The clonotype originates from a man aged 18 to 30 who received the YFV17D yellow fever vaccine. Sequenced here: CD4+ T cells sorted from PBMCs, sampled 15 days after the yellow fever booster vaccination. CDR3 bases: TGTGCCAGCAGTTCGGGACAGGGTCATAATTCACCCCTCCACTTT. Translating it yields CASSSGQGHNSPLHF.